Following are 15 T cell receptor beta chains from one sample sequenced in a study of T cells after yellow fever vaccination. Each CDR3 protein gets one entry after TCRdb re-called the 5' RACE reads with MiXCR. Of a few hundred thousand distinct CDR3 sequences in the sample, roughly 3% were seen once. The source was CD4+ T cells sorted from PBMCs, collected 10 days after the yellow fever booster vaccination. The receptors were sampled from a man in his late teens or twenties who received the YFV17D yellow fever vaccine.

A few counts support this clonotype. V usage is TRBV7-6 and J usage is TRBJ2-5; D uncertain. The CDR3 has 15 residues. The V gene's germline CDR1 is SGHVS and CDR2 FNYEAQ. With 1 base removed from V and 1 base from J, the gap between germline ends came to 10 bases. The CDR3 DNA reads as TGTGCCAGCAGCTTAGGGTCCCCGTTCCAAGAGACCCAGTACTTC. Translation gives CASSLGSPFQETQYF.

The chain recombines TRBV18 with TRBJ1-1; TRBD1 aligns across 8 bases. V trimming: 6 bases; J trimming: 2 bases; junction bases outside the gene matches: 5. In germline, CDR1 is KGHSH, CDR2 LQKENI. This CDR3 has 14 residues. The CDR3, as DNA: TGTGCCAGCTCCCAGGGGGCGGGAAACACTGAAGCTTTCTTT. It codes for CASSQGAGNTEAFF.

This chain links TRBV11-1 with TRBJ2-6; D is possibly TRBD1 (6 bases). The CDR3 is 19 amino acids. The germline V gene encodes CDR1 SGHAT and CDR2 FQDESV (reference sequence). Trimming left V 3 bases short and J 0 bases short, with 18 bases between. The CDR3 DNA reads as TGTGCCAGCAGCTTGTGGATAGGACAGTCGATCTCTGGGGCCAACGTCCTGACTTTC. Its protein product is CASSLWIGQSISGANVLTF.

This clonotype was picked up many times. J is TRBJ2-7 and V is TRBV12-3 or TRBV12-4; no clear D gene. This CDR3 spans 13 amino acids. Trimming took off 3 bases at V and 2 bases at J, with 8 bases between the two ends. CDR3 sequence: CASSLHGTYEQYF. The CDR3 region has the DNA TGTGCCAGCAGTTTGCACGGTACCTACGAGCAGTACTTC.

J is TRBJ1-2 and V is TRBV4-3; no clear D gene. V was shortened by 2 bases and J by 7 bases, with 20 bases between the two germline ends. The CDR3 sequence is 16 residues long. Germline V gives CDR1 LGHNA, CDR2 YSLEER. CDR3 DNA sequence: TGCGCCAGCAGCCAAATAAGGAGCTCGAGTTTGGGTGGCTACACCTTC. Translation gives CASSQIRSSSLGGYTF.

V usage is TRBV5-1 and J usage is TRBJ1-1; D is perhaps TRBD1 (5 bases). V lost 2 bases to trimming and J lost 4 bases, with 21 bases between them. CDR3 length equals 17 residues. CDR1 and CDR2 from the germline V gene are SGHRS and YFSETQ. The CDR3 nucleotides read TGCGCCAGCAGCTTCGGGTCCGGCGGGGGAAGGAGCACTGAAGCTTTCTTT. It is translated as CASSFGSGGGRSTEAFF.

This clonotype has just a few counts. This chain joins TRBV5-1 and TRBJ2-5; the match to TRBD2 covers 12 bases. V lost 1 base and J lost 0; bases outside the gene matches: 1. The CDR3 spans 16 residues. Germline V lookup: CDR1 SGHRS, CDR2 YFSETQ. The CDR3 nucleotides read TGCGCCAGCAGCTTGCTAGCGGGGGGGAACCAAGAGACCCAGTACTTC. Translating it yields CASSLLAGGNQETQYF.

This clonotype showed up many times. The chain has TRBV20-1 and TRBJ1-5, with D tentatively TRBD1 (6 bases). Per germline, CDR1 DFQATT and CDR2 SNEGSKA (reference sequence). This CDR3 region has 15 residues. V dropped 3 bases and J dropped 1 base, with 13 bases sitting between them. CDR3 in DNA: TGCAGTGCTAGGAGGGGGGCAATGAGCAATCAGCCCCAGCATTTT. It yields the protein CSARRGAMSNQPQHF.

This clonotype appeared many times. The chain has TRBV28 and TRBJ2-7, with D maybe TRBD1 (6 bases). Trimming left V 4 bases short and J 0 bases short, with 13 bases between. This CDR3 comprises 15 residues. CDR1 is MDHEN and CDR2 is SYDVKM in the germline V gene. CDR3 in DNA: TGTGCCAGCAGTTCCCCCCAGGGGAGCTCCTACGAGCAGTACGTC. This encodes CASSSPQGSSYEQYV.

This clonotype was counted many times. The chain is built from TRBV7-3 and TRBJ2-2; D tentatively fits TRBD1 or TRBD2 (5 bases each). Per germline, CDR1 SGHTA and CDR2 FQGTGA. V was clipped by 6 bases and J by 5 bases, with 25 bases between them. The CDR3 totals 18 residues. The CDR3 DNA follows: TGTGCCAGCAGTCAAATGCGCCAGGGAGTTGTGGCAACCGGGGAGCTGTTTTTT. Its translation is CASSQMRQGVVATGELFF. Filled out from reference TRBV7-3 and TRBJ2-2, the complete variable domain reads GAGVSQTPSNKVTEKGKYVELRCDPISGHTALYWYRQSLGQGPEFLIYFQGTGAADDSGLPNDRFFAVRPEGSVSTLKIQRTERGDSAVYLCASSQMRQGVVATGELFFGEGSRLTVL.

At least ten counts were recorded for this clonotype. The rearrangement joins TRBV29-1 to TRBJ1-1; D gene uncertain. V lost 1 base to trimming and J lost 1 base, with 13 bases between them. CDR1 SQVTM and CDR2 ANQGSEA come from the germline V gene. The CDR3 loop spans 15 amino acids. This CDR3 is CSVEGRLRENTEAFF. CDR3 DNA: TGCAGCGTTGAAGGGCGCTTGAGGGAGAACACTGAAGCTTTCTTT.

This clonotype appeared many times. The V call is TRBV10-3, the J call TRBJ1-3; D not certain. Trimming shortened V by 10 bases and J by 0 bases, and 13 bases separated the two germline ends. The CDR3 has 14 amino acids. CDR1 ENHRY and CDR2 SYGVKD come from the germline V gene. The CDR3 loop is CATTDGFSGNTIYF. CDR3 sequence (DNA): TGTGCCACCACTGATGGCTTCTCTGGAAACACCATATATTTT.

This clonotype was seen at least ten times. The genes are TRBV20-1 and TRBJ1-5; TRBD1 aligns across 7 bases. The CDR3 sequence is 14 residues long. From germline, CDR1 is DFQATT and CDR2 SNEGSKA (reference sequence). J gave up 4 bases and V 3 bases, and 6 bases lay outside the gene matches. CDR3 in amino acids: CSARDRLANQPQHF. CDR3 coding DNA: TGCAGTGCTAGGGACAGGTTAGCAAATCAGCCCCAGCATTTT.

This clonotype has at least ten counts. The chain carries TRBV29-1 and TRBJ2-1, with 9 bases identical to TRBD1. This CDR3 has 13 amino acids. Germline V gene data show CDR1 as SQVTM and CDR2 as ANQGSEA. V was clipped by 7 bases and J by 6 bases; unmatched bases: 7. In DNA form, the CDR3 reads TGCAGCGCCGAAACGGACAGGGGCAATGAGCAGTTCTTC. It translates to CSAETDRGNEQFF.

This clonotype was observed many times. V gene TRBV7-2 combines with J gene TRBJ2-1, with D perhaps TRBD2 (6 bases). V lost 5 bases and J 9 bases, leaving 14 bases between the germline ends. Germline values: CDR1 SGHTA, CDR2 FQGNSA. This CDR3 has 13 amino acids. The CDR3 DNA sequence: TGTGCCAGCAGCGCCTCTAGCGTTGGTGAGCAGTTCTTC. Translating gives CASSASSVGEQFF.